This T cell receptor beta chain emerged from a study of blood T cell repertoires in COVID-19. Clones were read by immunoSEQ multiplex PCR, and TCRdb kept only the in-frame ones, dropping some. The sample shows under 300,000 clones, approximately 85% of them seen only once. This CDR3 is built from 16 residues. From germline, CDR1 is SGHVS and CDR2 FQNEAQ. Trimming removed 5 bases at V and 7 bases at J, with 18 bases between. The chain joins TRBV7-8 to TRBJ1-6; D unresolved. The sequencing sample was made of peripheral blood. This TCR was sampled from a woman in her sixties or seventies with acute or convalescent COVID-19. The CDR3 here is CASSPSVGERNSPLHF. CDR3 bases: TGTGCCAGCAGCCCTAGTGTCGGGGAGAGGAATTCACCCCTCCACTTT.